The clone carrying this T cell receptor (beta chain) was picked up a small number of times. The data derive from a study of CD8+ T cells in alopecia areata. Reverse transcription of extracted RNA yielded cDNA, which provided the sequencing template. Clones were read by immunoSEQ multiplex PCR, and TCRdb kept only the in-frame ones, dropping some. The sample lists roughly 100,000 clones, around 40% occurring once. The CDR3 runs to 14 residues. After removal of 9 bases from V and 6 bases from J, the junction contained 12 bases not matched to a gene. CDR1 and CDR2 from the germline V gene are SNHLY and FYNNEI. Treatment denoted: oral pan-JAK inhibitor, 5-10 mg twice daily.

The clonotype comes from a human donor with alopecia areata. The chain is built from TRBV2 and TRBJ2-7; TRBD1 matches 9 bases. The material was CD8+ T cells sorted from blood, obtained at week 24, from a patient treated with tofacitinib. The CDR3 sequence is CARTLPGQGAEQYF. CDR3 sequence (DNA): TGTGCCAGGACGCTACCGGGACAGGGCGCCGAGCAGTACTTC.